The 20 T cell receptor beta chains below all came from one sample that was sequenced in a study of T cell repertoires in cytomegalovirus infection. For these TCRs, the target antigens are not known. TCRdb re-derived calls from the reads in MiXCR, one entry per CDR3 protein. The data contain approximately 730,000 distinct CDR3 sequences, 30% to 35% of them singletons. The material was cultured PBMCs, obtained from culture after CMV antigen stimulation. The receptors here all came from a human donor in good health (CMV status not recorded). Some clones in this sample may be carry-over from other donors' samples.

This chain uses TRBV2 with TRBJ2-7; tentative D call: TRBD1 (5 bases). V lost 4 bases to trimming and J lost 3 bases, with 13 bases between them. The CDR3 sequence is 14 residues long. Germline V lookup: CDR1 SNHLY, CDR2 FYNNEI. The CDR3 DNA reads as TGTGCCAGCAGTGTAGGCCAGGGTGGCTACGAGCAGTACTTC. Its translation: CASSVGQGGYEQYF.

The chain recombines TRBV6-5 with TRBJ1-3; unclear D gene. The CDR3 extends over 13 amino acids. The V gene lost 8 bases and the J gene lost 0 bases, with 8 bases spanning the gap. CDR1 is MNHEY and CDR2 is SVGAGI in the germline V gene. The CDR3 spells CASAWGSGNTIYF. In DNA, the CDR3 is TGTGCCAGCGCGTGGGGCTCTGGAAACACCATATATTTT.

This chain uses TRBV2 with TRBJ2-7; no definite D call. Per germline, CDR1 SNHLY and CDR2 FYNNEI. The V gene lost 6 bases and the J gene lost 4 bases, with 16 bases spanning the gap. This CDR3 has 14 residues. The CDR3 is CASSRNPDLYEQYF. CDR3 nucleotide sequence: TGTGCCAGCAGCCGAAACCCTGACCTTTACGAGCAGTACTTC.

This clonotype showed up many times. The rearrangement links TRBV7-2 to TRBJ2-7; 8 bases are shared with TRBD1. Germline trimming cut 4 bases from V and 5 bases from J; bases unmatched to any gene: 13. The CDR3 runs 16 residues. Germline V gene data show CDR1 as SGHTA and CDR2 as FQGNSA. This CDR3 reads CASSSFIGRGLDEQYF. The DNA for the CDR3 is TGTGCCAGCAGCTCCTTTATCGGCAGGGGGCTGGACGAGCAGTACTTC.

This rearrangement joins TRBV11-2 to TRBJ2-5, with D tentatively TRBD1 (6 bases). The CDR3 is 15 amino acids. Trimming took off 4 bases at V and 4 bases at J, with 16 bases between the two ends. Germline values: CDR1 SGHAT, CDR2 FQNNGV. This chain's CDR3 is CASSSGTQWRETQYF. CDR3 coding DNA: TGTGCCAGCAGCTCCGGGACACAGTGGCGAGAGACCCAGTACTTC.

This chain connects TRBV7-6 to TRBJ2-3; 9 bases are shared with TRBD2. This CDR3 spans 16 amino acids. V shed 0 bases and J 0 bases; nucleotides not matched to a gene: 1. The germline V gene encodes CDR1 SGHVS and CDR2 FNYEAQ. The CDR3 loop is CASSLAGTSSTDTQYF. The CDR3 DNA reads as TGTGCCAGCAGCTTAGCTGGGACTAGCAGCACAGATACGCAGTATTTT.

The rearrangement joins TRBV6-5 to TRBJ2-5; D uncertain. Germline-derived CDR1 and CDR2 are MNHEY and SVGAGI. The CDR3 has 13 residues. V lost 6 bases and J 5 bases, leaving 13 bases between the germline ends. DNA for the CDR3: TGTGCCAGCAGAACTCGGGCGCTGGAGACCCAGTACTTC. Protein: CASRTRALETQYF.

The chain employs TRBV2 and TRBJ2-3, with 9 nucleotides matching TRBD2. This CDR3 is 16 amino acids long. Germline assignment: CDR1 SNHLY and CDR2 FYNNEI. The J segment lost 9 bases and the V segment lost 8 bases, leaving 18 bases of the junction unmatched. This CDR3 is CASSAGLAGVLETQYF. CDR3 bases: TGTGCCAGCTCCGCGGGGTTAGCGGGGGTACTGGAGACGCAGTATTTT. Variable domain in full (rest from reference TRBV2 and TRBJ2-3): EPEVTQTPSHQVTQMGQEVILRCVPISNHLYFYWYRQILGQKVEFLVSFYNNEISEKSEIFDDQFSVERPDGSNFTLKIRSTKLEDSAMYFCASSAGLAGVLETQYFGPGTRLTVL.

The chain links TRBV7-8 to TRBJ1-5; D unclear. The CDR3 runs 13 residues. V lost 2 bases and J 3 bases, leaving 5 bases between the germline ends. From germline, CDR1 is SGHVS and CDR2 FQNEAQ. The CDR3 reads CASSLWANQPQHF. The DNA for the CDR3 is TGTGCCAGCAGCTTATGGGCCAATCAGCCCCAGCATTTT.

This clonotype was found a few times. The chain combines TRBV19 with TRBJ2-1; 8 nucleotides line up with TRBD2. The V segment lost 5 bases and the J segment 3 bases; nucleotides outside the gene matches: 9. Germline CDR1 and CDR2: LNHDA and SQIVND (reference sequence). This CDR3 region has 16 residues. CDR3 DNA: TGTGCCAGTAGTGGGATTAGCGGGACTAACTACAATGAGCAGTTCTTC. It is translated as CASSGISGTNYNEQFF.

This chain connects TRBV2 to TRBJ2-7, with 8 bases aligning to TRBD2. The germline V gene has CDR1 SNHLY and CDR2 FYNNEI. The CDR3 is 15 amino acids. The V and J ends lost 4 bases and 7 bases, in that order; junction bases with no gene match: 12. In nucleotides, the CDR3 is TGTGCCAGCAGTGGCTCCGGGACTAGTGAACGGGAGCAGTACTTC. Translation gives CASSGSGTSEREQYF.

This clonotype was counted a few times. CDR3 in DNA: TGTGCCAGCAGCAGAAACAGGGGGGGCACTGAAGCTTTCTTT. The encoded protein is CASSRNRGGTEAFF. This chain links TRBV7-2 with TRBJ1-1, with 8 bases identical to TRBD1. V was clipped by 5 bases and J by 4 bases; unmatched bases: 6. The V gene's germline CDR1 is SGHTA and CDR2 FQGNSA. The CDR3 is 14 residues long.

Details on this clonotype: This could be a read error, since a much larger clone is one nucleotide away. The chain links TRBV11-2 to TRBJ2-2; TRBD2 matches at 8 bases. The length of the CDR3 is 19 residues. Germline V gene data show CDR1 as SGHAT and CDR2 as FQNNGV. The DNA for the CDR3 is TGTGCCAGCAGCTTATTGGGTTGGCGGGAGGACGCCCAAGCCGGGGAGCTGATTTTT. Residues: CASSLLGWREDAQAGELIF.

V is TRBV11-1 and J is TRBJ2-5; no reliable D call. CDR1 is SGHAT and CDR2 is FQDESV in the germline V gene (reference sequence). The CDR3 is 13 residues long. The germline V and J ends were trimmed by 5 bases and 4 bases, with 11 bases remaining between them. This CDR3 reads CASSLEQVETQYF. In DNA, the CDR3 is TGTGCCAGCAGCCTGGAGCAGGTAGAGACCCAGTACTTC.

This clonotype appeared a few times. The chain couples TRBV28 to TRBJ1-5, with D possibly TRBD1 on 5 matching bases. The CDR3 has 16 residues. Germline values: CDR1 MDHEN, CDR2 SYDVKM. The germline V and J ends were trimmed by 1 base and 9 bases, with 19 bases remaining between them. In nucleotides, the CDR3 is TGTGCCAGCAGTTTATACGCAGGGCCAATCAACCGGCCCCAGCATTTT. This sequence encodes CASSLYAGPINRPQHF.

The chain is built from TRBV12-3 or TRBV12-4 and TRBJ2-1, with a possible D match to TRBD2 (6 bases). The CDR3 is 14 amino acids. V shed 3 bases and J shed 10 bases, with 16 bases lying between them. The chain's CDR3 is CASSFRAGNFEQFF. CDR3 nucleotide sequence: TGTGCCAGCAGTTTCAGGGCGGGAAATTTCGAGCAGTTCTTC.

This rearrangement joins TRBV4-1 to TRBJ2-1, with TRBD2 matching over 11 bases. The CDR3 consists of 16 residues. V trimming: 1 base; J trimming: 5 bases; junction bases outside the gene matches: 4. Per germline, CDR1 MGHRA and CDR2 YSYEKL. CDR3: CASSQGRLAGHNEQFF. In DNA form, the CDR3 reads TGCGCCAGCAGCCAAGGCAGACTAGCGGGGCACAATGAGCAGTTCTTC.

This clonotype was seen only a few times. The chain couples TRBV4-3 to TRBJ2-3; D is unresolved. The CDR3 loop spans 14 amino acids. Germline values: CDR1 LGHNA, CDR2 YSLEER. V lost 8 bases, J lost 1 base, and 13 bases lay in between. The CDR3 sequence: CASATQDGTDTQYF. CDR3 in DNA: TGCGCCAGCGCCACTCAGGACGGCACAGATACGCAGTATTTT.

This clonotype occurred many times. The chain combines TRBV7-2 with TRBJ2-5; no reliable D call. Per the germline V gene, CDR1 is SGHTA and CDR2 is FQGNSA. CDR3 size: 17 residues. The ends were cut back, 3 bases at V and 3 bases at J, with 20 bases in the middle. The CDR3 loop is CASSLFPRGVSEETQYF. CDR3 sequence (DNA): TGTGCCAGCAGCTTGTTTCCGCGTGGAGTTAGTGAAGAGACCCAGTACTTC. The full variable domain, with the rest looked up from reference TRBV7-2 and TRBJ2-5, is GAGVSQSPSNKVTEKGKDVELRCDPISGHTALYWYRQSLGQGLEFLIYFQGNSAPDKSGLPSDRFSAERTGGSVSTLTIQRTQQEDSAVYLCASSLFPRGVSEETQYFGPGTRLLVL.

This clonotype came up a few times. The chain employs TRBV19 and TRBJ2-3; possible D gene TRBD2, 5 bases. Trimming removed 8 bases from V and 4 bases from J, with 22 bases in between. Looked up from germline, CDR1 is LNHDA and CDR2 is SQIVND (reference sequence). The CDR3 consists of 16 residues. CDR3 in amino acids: CASRSLLEVSPDTQYF. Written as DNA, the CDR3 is TGTGCCAGTCGGTCCCTACTAGAAGTTTCCCCAGATACGCAGTATTTT. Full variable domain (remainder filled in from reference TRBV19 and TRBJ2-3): DGGITQSPKYLFRKEGQNVTLSCEQNLNHDAMYWYRQDPGQGLRLIYYSQIVNDFQKGDIAEGYSVSREKKESFPLTVTSAQKNPTAFYLCASRSLLEVSPDTQYFGPGTRLTVL.